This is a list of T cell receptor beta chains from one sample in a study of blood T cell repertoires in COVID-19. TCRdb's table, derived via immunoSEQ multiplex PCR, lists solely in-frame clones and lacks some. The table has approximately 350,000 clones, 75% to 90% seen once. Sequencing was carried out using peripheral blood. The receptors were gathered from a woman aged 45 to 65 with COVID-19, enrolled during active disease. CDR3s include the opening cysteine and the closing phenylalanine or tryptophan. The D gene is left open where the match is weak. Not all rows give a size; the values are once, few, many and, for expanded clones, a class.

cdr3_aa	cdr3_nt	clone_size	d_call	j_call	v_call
CAWRRAKATAFF	TGTGCCTGGAGGAGGGCTAAGGCCACAGCTTTCTTT	few	-	TRBJ1-1	TRBV30
CASSPRSQWRRPIAKNIQYF	TGTGCCAGCTCACCACGATCTCAATGGCGGAGACCCATAGCCAAAAACATTCAGTACTTC	-	-	TRBJ2-4	TRBV18
CASSSQGSYEQYF	TGTGCCAGCAGCTCGCAGGGTTCCTACGAGCAGTACTTC	-	-	TRBJ2-7	TRBV5-4
CASSPRIGDTIYF	TGTGCCAGCTCACCACGAATAGGAGACACCATATATTTT	-	-	TRBJ1-3	TRBV18
CASNRERQETQYF	TGTGCCAGCAACAGGGAAAGACAAGAGACCCAGTACTTC	-	-	TRBJ2-5	TRBV25-1
CASSIGLLAGEETQYF	TGTGCCAGTAGTATAGGCCTCCTAGCGGGAGAAGAGACCCAGTACTTC	-	TRBD2	TRBJ2-5	TRBV19
CATSRLAGRQETQYF	TGTGCCACCAGTCGGCTAGCGGGTCGCCAAGAGACCCAGTACTTC	-	TRBD2	TRBJ2-5	TRBV24-1
CASSGQGQDQPQHF	TGCGCCAGCAGCGGACAGGGACAGGATCAGCCCCAGCATTTT	-	TRBD1	TRBJ1-5	TRBV5-1
CASSLGGQANGYTF	TGTGCCAGCAGCTTAGGAGGACAGGCTAATGGCTACACCTTC	many	TRBD1	TRBJ1-2	TRBV7-9
CASSLLGQGVNTEAFF	TGTGCCAGCAGCTTATTGGGACAGGGGGTGAACACTGAAGCTTTCTTT	-	TRBD1	TRBJ1-1	TRBV13
CSARGPYEQYF	TGCAGTGCCAGGGGACCTTACGAGCAGTACTTC	once	-	TRBJ2-7	TRBV20-1
CASSSGQFGTYEQYF	TGCGCCAGCAGCTCGGGACAGTTCGGGACCTACGAGCAGTACTTC	-	TRBD1	TRBJ2-7	TRBV5-1
CATSPWDRFSGTNSPLHF	TGTGCCACCAGCCCCTGGGACAGATTTAGTGGGACCAATTCACCCCTCCACTTT	-	TRBD1	TRBJ1-6	TRBV15